This entry lists 11 T cell receptor beta chains sequenced from one sample in a study of blood T cell repertoires in COVID-19. Sequencing used immunoSEQ multiplex PCR; TCRdb keeps in-frame clones, though not all of them. The sample yields fewer than 400,000 clones, more than 75% seen once. Sequencing used peripheral blood. The receptors derive from a human donor in a cohort sampled during active COVID-19.

This clone was observed a handful of times. V and J are TRBV6-2 or TRBV6-3 and TRBJ2-7, with 7 bases fitting TRBD2. The CDR3 runs 14 residues. Germline loops: CDR1 MNHEY, CDR2 SVGEGT. V trimming: 0 bases; J trimming: 2 bases; junction bases outside the gene matches: 1. The CDR3 reads CASSYSAGAYEQYF. The CDR3 DNA reads TGTGCCAGCAGTTACTCGGCGGGAGCCTACGAGCAGTACTTC.

The chain joins TRBV25-1 to TRBJ1-2, with D possibly matching TRBD1 (6 bases). This CDR3 has 12 residues. V was trimmed by 4 bases and J by 6 bases, leaving 9 bases between them. Germline lookup yields CDR1 MGHDK and CDR2 SYGVNS. In nucleotides, the CDR3 is TGTGCCAGCAGTGCACAGGGTGATGGCTACACCTTC. It translates to CASSAQGDGYTF.

The rearrangement uses TRBV6-1 and TRBJ1-2, with D possibly matching TRBD1 (6 bases). The CDR3 sequence is 14 residues long. V shed 5 bases and J shed 5 bases, with 15 bases lying between them. Germline CDR1 MNHNS, CDR2 SASEGT. The CDR3 region has the DNA TGTGCCAGCAGTCTTATGGTAGGGACATATGGCTACACCTTC. Translated: CASSLMVGTYGYTF.

This chain links TRBV12-3 or TRBV12-4 with TRBJ1-2; tentatively, D is TRBD1 (6 bases). The CDR3 spans 13 residues. Trimming pared 4 bases from V and 7 bases from J, leaving 13 bases between. The CDR3 sequence is CASSYRGASGYTF. The CDR3, as DNA: TGTGCCAGCAGTTACCGGGGGGCGTCTGGCTACACCTTC.

The chain is built from TRBV7-6 and TRBJ1-2; a possible D gene is TRBD1 (5 bases). CDR3 length equals 11 residues. Trimming left V 7 bases short and J 6 bases short, with 9 bases between. In germline, CDR1 is SGHVS, CDR2 FNYEAQ. Written as DNA, the CDR3 is TGTGCCAGCATGGGGGGGAATGGCTACACCTTC. Translating gives CASMGGNGYTF.

The chain has TRBV21-1 and TRBJ2-1; the table gives TRBD2 as D, unverified against the DNA. TRBV21-1 is termed a pseudogene. The CDR3 length is 17 residues. CDR3 nucleotide sequence: TGTGCCAGCAGCAATGGGTTGAAGCGGGAGTGGGTCAATGAGCAGTTCTTC. This codes for CASSNGLKREWVNEQFF.

This clone showed up just once. This chain connects TRBV5-4 to TRBJ2-1, with a weak D call TRBD2 (6 bases). The CDR3 consists of 14 residues. The V and J ends lost 4 bases and 5 bases respectively, with 13 bases between them. Germline V gene sequence: CDR1 SGHNT, CDR2 YYREEE (reference sequence). The DNA of the CDR3 is TGTGCCAGCAGCCCCGGGACTCAAAACAATGAGCAGTTCTTC. Encoded protein: CASSPGTQNNEQFF.

The table lists this clone with a count of one. This rearrangement joins TRBV7-9 to TRBJ2-3; 9 bases line up with TRBD1. Germline CDR1 SEHNR, CDR2 FQNEAQ (reference sequence). The CDR3 contains 14 residues. Losses at the gene ends were 5 bases for V and 4 bases for J; bases not matched to a gene: 4. The CDR3 nucleotides are TGTGCCAGCAGCGTCCGGACAGGGGCAGATACGCAGTATTTT. Amino acids: CASSVRTGADTQYF.

This sequence joins TRBV19 and TRBJ2-1; TRBD2 aligns across 11 bases. This CDR3 is built from 15 residues. Germline V gene data show CDR1 as LNHDA and CDR2 as SQIVND (reference sequence). After removal of 5 bases from V and 0 bases from J, the junction contained 0 bases not matched to a gene. The CDR3 region is CASSGTSGSYNEQFF. CDR3 nucleotide sequence: TGTGCCAGTAGTGGGACTAGCGGCTCCTACAATGAGCAGTTCTTC.

The chain links TRBV4-2 to TRBJ2-1, with D unresolved. The CDR3 covers 16 residues. V was trimmed by 4 bases and J by 5 bases, leaving 18 bases between them. Per the germline V gene, CDR1 is LGHNA and CDR2 is YNFKEQ. In DNA form, the CDR3 reads TGTGCCAGCAGCCCAAGGCTCCGCGGCAGCGACAATGAGCAGTTCTTC. It encodes CASSPRLRGSDNEQFF.

The chain combines TRBV5-1 with TRBJ1-1; no clear D. The V and J ends lost 5 bases and 6 bases respectively, with 8 bases between them. Germline CDR1 and CDR2: SGHRS and YFSETQ. The CDR3 consists of 11 residues. DNA of the CDR3: TGCGCCAGCAGAACCGGGGCTGAAGCTTTCTTT. It is translated as CASRTGAEAFF.